The 12 T cell receptor beta chains given below trace back to one sample, sequenced in a study of vaccination effects on CD4 cells after COVID-19. CD4+ T cells specific for antigen were expanded with viral peptide pools by the ViraFEST assay before sequencing. It was after roughly 11 days of culture that CD4+ T cells were isolated. Infection dated between March and December 2020, before the Alpha, Beta and Delta variants reached the United States. As their vaccination, participants received two doses of either BNT162b2 or mRNA-1273. The data were produced by immunoSEQ multiplex PCR, yet TCRdb's version contains in-frame clones alone and is incomplete. The sample yields 17,000 or so clones, about four fifths seen once. What these receptors recognize is not known. Sequenced here: CD4+ T cells from PBMCs cultured with SARS-CoV-2 spike peptides, sampled after COVID-19 vaccination. The receptors stem from a human donor who had a prior SARS-CoV-2 infection.

V is TRBV6-5 and J is TRBJ2-7; TRBD1 matches 8 bases. The CDR3 has 13 amino acids. The germline V gene encodes CDR1 MNHEY and CDR2 SVGAGI. J was trimmed by 5 bases and V by 6 bases; bases with no gene match: 6. CDR3 residues: CASRLPTGDEQYF. The CDR3, as DNA: TGTGCCAGCAGGCTCCCGACAGGGGACGAGCAGTACTTC.

V and J are TRBV7-3 and TRBJ1-1; a possible D gene is TRBD1 (5 bases). The CDR3 sequence is 13 residues long. Trimming stripped 5 bases from V and 7 bases from J, with 14 bases between. CDR1 is SGHTA and CDR2 is FQGTGA in the germline V gene. This CDR3 is CASSIAWGGEAFF. DNA for the CDR3: TGTGCCAGCAGCATTGCGTGGGGCGGTGAAGCTTTCTTT.

J is TRBJ1-6 and V is TRBV7-3; D possibly corresponds to TRBD1 (6 bases). Trimming took 5 bases from V and 9 from J, leaving 11 bases between them. CDR3 length equals 13 residues. Looked up from germline, CDR1 is SGHTA and CDR2 is FQGTGA. Written as DNA, the CDR3 is TGTGCCAGCAGCGCGGACAGAACTTCACCCCTCCACTTT. Amino acids: CASSADRTSPLHF.

This clone occurred once. At one end, the junction sequence differs from germline, possibly due to a read error. The genes are TRBV7-7 and TRBJ2-5; 8 bases match TRBD2. This CDR3 is built from 16 residues. Looked up from germline, CDR1 is SSHAT and CDR2 is FNYEAQ (reference sequence). The CDR3 spells CASSLGSSGFQETQYF. For the CDR3, the DNA is TGTGCTAGCAGCTTAGGGTCTAGCGGGTTCCAAGAGACCCAGTACTTC.

This clone was detected once. The rearrangement joins TRBV5-1 to TRBJ2-1; TRBD2 matches 7 bases. This CDR3 is 16 amino acids long. Looked up from germline, CDR1 is SGHRS and CDR2 is YFSETQ. Trimming took 4 bases from V and 8 from J; bases not matched to a gene: 15. The CDR3 protein is CASSRHGQRDGYEQFF. CDR3 nucleotides: TGCGCCAGCAGCCGGCATGGGCAGCGGGACGGTTATGAGCAGTTCTTC.

This clone was counted only a few times. The chain combines TRBV18 with TRBJ1-3, with TRBD1 matching over 10 bases. CDR1 KGHSH and CDR2 LQKENI come from the germline V gene. V lost 4 bases to trimming and J lost 0 bases; unmatched junction nucleotides: 9. The CDR3 length is 18 residues. The chain's CDR3 is CASSRGTGEGSSGNTIYF. CDR3 bases: TGTGCCAGCTCACGGGGGACAGGGGAAGGCTCCTCTGGAAACACCATATATTTT.

The chain uses TRBV4-1 and TRBJ1-2, with 8 bases identical to TRBD1. The CDR3 consists of 17 residues. J was trimmed by 2 bases and V by 1 base; bases with no gene match: 9. Germline loops: CDR1 MGHRA, CDR2 YSYEKL. The CDR3 DNA follows: TGCGCCAGCAGCCAAGCAGATGGACAGGGCGGGAACTATGGCTACACCTTC. Its translation: CASSQADGQGGNYGYTF.

This clone was seen a few times. The chain is built from TRBV6-5 and TRBJ1-6; 11 bases agree with TRBD1. The CDR3 totals 14 residues. V gave up 6 bases and J gave up 10 bases; unmatched junction bases: 5. Germline CDR1 and CDR2: MNHEY and SVGAGI. CDR3 DNA: TGTGCCAGCAGCAGGGGACAGGGGGAGTCACCCCTCCACTTT. The encoded protein is CASSRGQGESPLHF.

This chain links TRBV15 with TRBJ1-5; D gene unclear. The germline V and J ends were trimmed by 3 bases and 10 bases, with 13 bases remaining between them. This CDR3 has 13 amino acids. Germline assignment: CDR1 LNHNV and CDR2 YYDKDF (reference sequence). CDR3 DNA sequence: TGTGCCACCAGCAGGTCCCCTGAATCCCCCCAGCATTTT. Translated, it gives CATSRSPESPQHF.

The rearrangement uses TRBV18 and TRBJ2-1; D gene uncertain. V lost 2 bases to trimming and J lost 4 bases, with 6 bases between them. The CDR3 extends over 13 amino acids. Germline assignment: CDR1 KGHSH and CDR2 LQKENI. In DNA, the CDR3 is TGTGCCAGCTCACCAAACTATTACAATGAGCAGTTCTTC. It translates to CASSPNYYNEQFF.

The chain links TRBV11-2 to TRBJ2-5; 8 positions agree with TRBD1. Germline CDR1 reads SGHAT; CDR2 reads FQNNGV. J lost 7 bases, V lost 5 bases, and 12 bases had no gene match. This CDR3 region has 15 residues. The CDR3 DNA is TGTGCCAGCAGCGGACAGGGACAGACAATCGGGACCCAGTACTTC. Translation gives CASSGQGQTIGTQYF.

The rearrangement uses TRBV18 and TRBJ2-1; D is possibly TRBD2 (6 bases). This CDR3 has 15 amino acids. Trimming left V 5 bases short and J 0 bases short, with 11 bases between. Germline V lookup: CDR1 KGHSH, CDR2 LQKENI. The DNA of the CDR3 is TGTGCCAGCTCAGGGAGCGGGTTCTCCTACAATGAGCAGTTCTTC. Protein product: CASSGSGFSYNEQFF.